This T cell receptor beta chain was found in a study of blood T cell repertoires in COVID-19 (dated by TCRdb to the early 2020s). Study-level background: Collaborator samples came from the United States, Italy and Spain and covered acute and convalescent phases of COVID-19. The sample metadata nearly always contained a de-identified subject ID, COVID-19 status, age in years and sex. The repertoires were made available in a free public database intended to serve as a resource for research on the immune response to SARS-CoV-2. Subjects who had been exposed to COVID-19, were actively infected with it, or had recovered from it provided the deeply sampled blood TCRbeta repertoires that made up the dataset. HLA class I and class II types, where available, came from metadata supplied by the sample provider rather than from assay-based typing. The samples were drawn from the first 160 participants of the ongoing ImmuneRACE study and from some 1,300 subjects provided by 6 global collaborators. The prospective study material was composed of cDNA or gDNA derived from T cells, B-cell-depleted T cells, or PBMCs.

A remark on this clone: Its antigen is still unknown. Base qualities are not at hand, and no much larger clone is one base apart.

TCRbeta CDR3 regions were amplified from genomic DNA using the immunoSEQ Assay, a bias-controlled multiplex PCR. Under the source paper's analysis protocol: Within the assay, amplification of reference gene primers was used to estimate how many nucleated cells each sample contained. To quantify the absolute abundance of each unique TCRbeta CDR3 rearrangement, sequence reads were collapsed and filtered. For each sample, productive Simpson clonality was calculated by taking the square root of Simpson's diversity index across productive rearrangements. Here the immuneACCESS table is served through TCRdb, limited to in-frame sequences with V and J called. Missing clones are a known gap in these copies; in checked studies unresolved V genes cover under half, and the rest lacks a known reason. V and J calls and clone size are as listed in that table; D and trimming were resolved from the DNA. A total of some 70,000 clones appear in this sample, around nine tenths of them only once. About 2.4% of the sample lies in the top ten.

The germline V gene encodes CDR1 MNHNS and CDR2 SASEGT. Spanning cysteine to phenylalanine, the CDR3 consists of 16 amino acids. Solely the CDR3 DNA is kept, with 48 bases framed from the first base. From V the trimming removes 4 bases and from J it removes 4 bases, while the gene matches leave 9 bases of the junction unaccounted for. Study-wide conclusions, independent of this receptor: How much clinical and demographic metadata was included differed by source and by participant, and the metadata was provided uncurated.

Collaborating institutions collected whole blood in K2EDTA tubes following their own protocols. For TCRbeta analysis, collaborators shipped samples in one of three forms: frozen whole blood, isolated PBMCs, or DNA extracted from either of those sample types. The sample taken for sequencing was peripheral blood. The TCR originated in a human donor in a cohort sampled during active COVID-19. Rearrangement joined TRBV6-1 to TRBJ2-2, with 7 bases in between that match TRBD1. The CDR3 reads as follows: CASSGRVGGGTGELFF. The nucleotide sequence is given as TGTGCCAGCAGTGGACGTGTAGGGGGCGGCACCGGGGAGCTGTTTTTT.